The clone carrying this T cell receptor beta chain has only a few counts. Antigen unknown. The CDR3 end falls 3 residues outside the read, so it is completed with the germline J gene. The data originate from a study of T cell clonality in common variable immunodeficiency. General observations from the study: In common variable immunodeficiency, TCR beta chains reportedly carried fewer deletions and N-nucleotide insertions.

Germline assignment: CDR1 SGHTA and CDR2 FQGNSA. Germline trimming cut 1 base from V and 7 bases from J; bases unmatched to any gene: 5. CDR3 length: 14 amino acids. Method: immunoSEQ multiplex PCR; TCRdb's copy keeps in-frame clones and lacks some. Recorded here are about 34,000 clones, none singletons. J is TRBJ2-5 and V is TRBV7-2, with 8 bases matching TRBD2. The sequenced sample was peripheral blood mononuclear cells. This clonotype originated in a human donor with common variable immunodeficiency. The CDR3 protein is CASSLEAGEGTQYF. CDR3 DNA, as far as it was read: TGTGCCAGCAGCTTAGAAGCGGGAGAGGGGACC. Full variable domain (outside the CDR3, taken from reference TRBV7-2 and TRBJ2-5): GAGVSQSPSNKVTEKGKDVELRCDPISGHTALYWYRQSLGQGLEFLIYFQGNSAPDKSGLPSDRFSAERTGGSVSTLTIQRTQQEDSAVYLCASSLEAGEGTQYFGPGTRLLVL.